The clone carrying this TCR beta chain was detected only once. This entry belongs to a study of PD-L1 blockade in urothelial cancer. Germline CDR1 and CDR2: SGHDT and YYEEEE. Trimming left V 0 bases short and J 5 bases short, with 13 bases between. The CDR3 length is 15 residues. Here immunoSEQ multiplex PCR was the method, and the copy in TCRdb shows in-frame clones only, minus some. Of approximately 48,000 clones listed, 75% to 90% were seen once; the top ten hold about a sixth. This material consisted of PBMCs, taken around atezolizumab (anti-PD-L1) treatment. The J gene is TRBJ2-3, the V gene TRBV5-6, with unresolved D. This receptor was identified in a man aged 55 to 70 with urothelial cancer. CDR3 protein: CASSLVLLTGDTQYF. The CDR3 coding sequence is TGTGCCAGCAGCTTGGTTCTCTTAACGGGAGATACGCAGTATTTT.